Presented here are 29 T cell receptor beta chains from one specimen sequenced in a study of cytomegalovirus exposure and HLA in healthy donors. With 60 Vbeta and 13 Jbeta primers, the PCR was carried out. Profiling relied on immunoSEQ multiplex PCR, and the TCRdb table lists in-frame clones only, not all of them. The sample holds about 140,000 clones, roughly 80% seen once. Material: PBMCs. The receptors were gathered from a man aged 40-50 years in good health and CMV-seronegative.

The CDR3 region is CASSRSERTAFF. The CDR3 DNA reads as TGTGCCAGCAGCCGATCGGAGCGTACGGCTTTCTTT. The chain joins TRBV16 to TRBJ1-1; the D is unclear. Germline loops: CDR1 KGHSY, CDR2 FQNENV. The CDR3 is 12 amino acids. Trimming shortened V by 4 bases and J by 11 bases, and 14 bases separated the two germline ends.

This chain connects TRBV30 to TRBJ1-2; D may be TRBD1 (5 bases). Trimming removed 8 bases at V and 9 bases at J, with 25 bases between. Germline-derived CDR1 and CDR2 are GTSNPN and SVGIG (reference sequence). The CDR3 runs to 14 residues. The CDR3 DNA reads TGTGCCGGGACTTTCTCAGGGCTTGCGCCCCGCTACACCTTC. Amino acid sequence: CAGTFSGLAPRYTF.

The chain couples TRBV11-3 to TRBJ2-1; possibly TRBD2 for D (5 bases). The V gene's germline CDR1 is SGHNT and CDR2 YENEEA. The CDR3 sequence is 14 residues long. V was shortened by 4 bases and J by 8 bases, with 15 bases between the two germline ends. CDR3 bases: TGTGCCAGCAGCTATGGCGGGTCTGGGGATGAGCAGTTCTTC. Protein sequence: CASSYGGSGDEQFF.

The V call is TRBV4-1, the J call TRBJ2-1, with 10 bases identical to TRBD2. CDR1 and CDR2 from the germline V gene are MGHRA and YSYEKL. The CDR3 is made up of 18 amino acids. The V and J ends lost 4 bases and 0 bases, in that order; junction bases with no gene match: 9. The CDR3 coding sequence is TGCGCCAGCAGCCCTCCGGGACTAGCGCTCAGCTCCTACAATGAGCAGTTCTTC. Protein: CASSPPGLALSSYNEQFF.

The chain carries TRBV19 and TRBJ1-2; TRBD1 might be the D (5 bases). This CDR3 contains 15 residues. The V end was cut by 5 bases, the J end by 1 base, with 14 bases between. Per the germline V gene, CDR1 is LNHDA and CDR2 is SQIVND (reference sequence). CDR3 amino acids: CASSAHLGGNYGYTF. CDR3 nucleotides: TGTGCCAGTAGTGCCCACCTGGGGGGTAACTATGGCTACACCTTC.

This chain uses TRBV11-2 with TRBJ2-1, with D perhaps TRBD2 (6 bases). The V and J ends lost 0 bases and 7 bases respectively, with 16 bases between them. This CDR3 spans 16 amino acids. CDR1 and CDR2 (germline): SGHAT, FQNNGV. The chain's CDR3 is CASSLDVWGDRNEQFF. Here the CDR3 DNA reads TGTGCCAGCAGCTTAGATGTCTGGGGGGACCGGAATGAGCAGTTCTTC.

V is TRBV5-6 and J is TRBJ1-2, with D maybe TRBD1 (6 bases). Trimming took 1 base from V and 6 from J, leaving 16 bases between them. The germline V gene encodes CDR1 SGHDT and CDR2 YYEEEE. CDR3 length: 15 residues. Here the CDR3 DNA reads TGTGCCAGCAGCTTGAAGAACAGGGAAGAGGATGGCTACACCTTC. It encodes CASSLKNREEDGYTF.

This chain uses TRBV19 with TRBJ2-2; 8 bases are a match to TRBD1. Germline CDR1 LNHDA, CDR2 SQIVND (reference sequence). The V and J ends lost 6 bases and 4 bases, in that order; junction bases with no gene match: 10. This CDR3 contains 16 residues. As DNA, the CDR3 is TGTGCCAGTAGGGGACTGGGACAGGTGATCACCGGGGAGCTGTTTTTT. It codes for CASRGLGQVITGELFF.

There are a few counts of this clone. The chain joins TRBV4-3 to TRBJ2-5; D is perhaps TRBD2 (6 bases). The CDR3 length is 13 residues. Looked up from germline, CDR1 is LGHNA and CDR2 is YSLEER. Trimming removed 4 bases from V and 1 base from J, with 7 bases in between. The CDR3 is CASSPSVQETQYF. The DNA of the CDR3 is TGCGCCAGCAGCCCTAGCGTCCAAGAGACCCAGTACTTC.

The CDR3 sequence is CAVGGTEAFF. CDR3 DNA: TGTGCCGTGGGAGGCACTGAAGCTTTCTTT. The chain links TRBV19 to TRBJ1-1; D not certain. V was trimmed by 11 bases and J by 4 bases, leaving 8 bases between them. Germline CDR1 is LNHDA and CDR2 is SQIVND (reference sequence). The CDR3 runs 10 residues. Looking up the rest from reference TRBV19 and TRBJ1-1 gives the full variable domain: DGGITQSPKYLFRKEGQNVTLSCEQNLNHDAMYWYRQDPGQGLRLIYYSQIVNDFQKGDIAEGYSVSREKKESFPLTVTSAQKNPTAFYLCAVGGTEAFFGQGTRLTVV.

This chain connects TRBV2 to TRBJ2-1, with 9 bases fitting TRBD2. The V gene end was trimmed by 7 bases and the J gene end by 2 bases; junction bases not matched to a gene: 12. The CDR3 sequence is 17 residues long. CDR1 is SNHLY and CDR2 is FYNNEI in the germline V gene. CDR3 protein: CASIQIAGVITYNEQFF. The CDR3 DNA follows: TGTGCCAGCATCCAAATAGCGGGGGTAATCACCTACAATGAGCAGTTCTTC.

The gene calls are TRBV5-1 and TRBJ2-3, with 8 bases lining up with TRBD1. The CDR3 totals 15 residues. Germline lookup yields CDR1 SGHRS and CDR2 YFSETQ. After removal of 4 bases from V and 3 bases from J, the junction contained 7 bases not matched to a gene. Here the CDR3 DNA reads TGCGCCAGCAGCCCCGGACAGGGATGGACAGATACGCAGTATTTT. It is translated as CASSPGQGWTDTQYF.

This clone was recorded once. The CDR3 sequence is CASSLEWGRTNEKLFF. As DNA, the CDR3 is TGTGCCAGCAGTTTAGAGTGGGGGAGGACTAATGAAAAACTGTTTTTT. The V and J genes are TRBV28 and TRBJ1-4, with D perhaps matching TRBD1 (5 bases). This CDR3 is 16 amino acids long. Germline V gene sequence: CDR1 MDHEN, CDR2 SYDVKM. V was pared by 2 bases and J by 2 bases, with 12 bases between.

J is TRBJ2-1 and V is TRBV4-1; unclear D gene. The CDR3 covers 13 residues. The germline V gene encodes CDR1 MGHRA and CDR2 YSYEKL. Trimming pared 8 bases from V and 2 bases from J, leaving 10 bases between. CDR3 in amino acids: CASLGDAYNEQFF. For the CDR3, the DNA is TGCGCCAGCCTAGGAGATGCCTACAATGAGCAGTTCTTC.

V is TRBV2 and J is TRBJ1-3; the match to TRBD1 covers 8 bases. There are 14 residues in the CDR3. The trim removed 8 bases at V and 3 bases at J, leaving 6 bases unmatched. CDR1 and CDR2 (germline): SNHLY, FYNNEI. DNA for the CDR3: TGTGCCAGCGGGTCCGGGACAGGTGGAAACACCATATATTTT. Amino acids: CASGSGTGGNTIYF.

The chain recombines TRBV27 with TRBJ2-7, with 7 positions matching TRBD1. The CDR3 is 17 residues long. The ends lost 6 bases at V and 0 bases at J; junction bases unmatched: 14. CDR1 is MNHEY and CDR2 is SMNVEV in the germline V gene (reference sequence). CDR3 sequence reads: CASRRTLSDRTSYEQYF. In nucleotides, the CDR3 is TGTGCCAGCAGGAGGACGCTATCGGACAGGACCTCCTACGAGCAGTACTTC.

The chain is built from TRBV6-5 and TRBJ2-1; tentative D call: TRBD1 (6 bases). Trimming pared 8 bases from V and 3 bases from J, leaving 17 bases between. The germline V gene has CDR1 MNHEY and CDR2 SVGAGI. This CDR3 region has 15 residues. The CDR3, as DNA: TGTGCCAGCCAAACTAATCCAGGGGACTACAATGAGCAGTTCTTC. Translated: CASQTNPGDYNEQFF.

The rearrangement joins TRBV9 to TRBJ2-1; possible D gene TRBD2, 5 bases. Per the germline V gene, CDR1 is SGDLS and CDR2 is YYNGEE. The CDR3 covers 11 residues. Trimming removed 7 bases at V and 8 bases at J, with 10 bases between. CDR3 in amino acids: CASSLADEQFF. In nucleotides, the CDR3 is TGTGCCAGCTCCCTAGCAGATGAGCAGTTCTTC. The full variable domain, rest sourced from reference TRBV9 and TRBJ2-1, is DSGVTQTPKHLITATGQRVTLRCSPRSGDLSVYWYQQSLDQGLQFLIQYYNGEERAKGNILERFSAQQFPDLHSELNLSSLELGDSALYFCASSLADEQFFGPGTRLTVL.

The V call is TRBV27, the J call TRBJ2-2, with TRBD2 identical over 8 bases. The CDR3 length is 16 residues. CDR1 and CDR2 (germline): MNHEY, SMNVEV (reference sequence). The trim removed 4 bases at V and 3 bases at J, leaving 7 bases unmatched. The CDR3 loop reads CASSYSGGGDTGELFF. CDR3 nucleotides: TGTGCCAGCAGTTACTCGGGGGGGGGAGACACCGGGGAGCTGTTTTTT.

The chain joins TRBV19 to TRBJ2-2; no clear D gene. Trimming took off 4 bases at V and 4 bases at J, with 7 bases between the two ends. The germline gives CDR1 LNHDA, CDR2 SQIVND (reference sequence). The CDR3 totals 13 residues. The CDR3 coding sequence is TGTGCCAGTAGTACCCCCGGCACCGGGGAGCTGTTTTTT. Residues: CASSTPGTGELFF.

V is TRBV6-6 and J is TRBJ1-1; D is unresolved. Germline CDR1 MNHNY, CDR2 SVGAGI (reference sequence). The CDR3 has 14 amino acids. Trimming shortened V by 5 bases and J by 7 bases, and 17 bases separated the two germline ends. CDR3 region: CASSPGGGVGEAFF. The CDR3 DNA reads as TGTGCCAGCAGTCCCGGTGGCGGGGTAGGTGAAGCTTTCTTT.

The V and J genes are TRBV5-1 and TRBJ2-3; TRBD2 agrees at 7 bases. Germline V CDR1 and CDR2: SGHRS, YFSETQ. V shed 4 bases and J 0 bases; nucleotides not matched to a gene: 5. CDR3 length: 15 residues. The CDR3 DNA sequence: TGCGCCAGCAGCCGGACCGGGGGGAGCACAGATACGCAGTATTTT. This encodes CASSRTGGSTDTQYF. Supplemented by reference TRBV5-1 and TRBJ2-3, the full variable domain reads KAGVTQTPRYLIKTRGQQVTLSCSPISGHRSVSWYQQTPGQGLQFLFEYFSETQRNKGNFPGRFSGRQFSNSRSEMNVSTLELGDSALYLCASSRTGGSTDTQYFGPGTRLTVL.

The chain has TRBV5-8 and TRBJ2-1; TRBD1 is a possible D gene (5 bases). V gave up 4 bases and J gave up 7 bases, with 15 bases separating them. The CDR3 contains 14 residues. Germline CDR1 is SGHTS and CDR2 is YDEGEE. CDR3 amino acids: CASSRIDRTNEQFF. CDR3 nucleotide sequence: TGTGCCAGCAGCCGAATCGATAGGACAAATGAGCAGTTCTTC.

The chain combines TRBV14 with TRBJ1-6; 7 nucleotides agree with TRBD1. CDR3 size: 14 residues. Germline CDR1 and CDR2: SGHDN and FVKESK. The J segment lost 6 bases and the V segment lost 3 bases, leaving 2 bases of the junction unmatched. CDR3: CASSQGQRNSPLHF. In DNA form, the CDR3 reads TGTGCCAGCAGCCAGGGACAGCGTAATTCACCCCTCCACTTT.

For the CDR3, the DNA is TGTGCCAGCAGCCCAGGCAACTCCTACGAGCAGTACTTC. This sequence encodes CASSPGNSYEQYF. The chain joins TRBV7-2 to TRBJ2-7; D remains ambiguous. The CDR3 sequence is 13 residues long. The germline V and J ends were trimmed by 5 bases and 0 bases, with 8 bases remaining between them. Per the germline V gene, CDR1 is SGHTA and CDR2 is FQGNSA. Combining the CDR3 with reference TRBV7-2 and TRBJ2-7 gives the whole variable domain GAGVSQSPSNKVTEKGKDVELRCDPISGHTALYWYRQSLGQGLEFLIYFQGNSAPDKSGLPSDRFSAERTGGSVSTLTIQRTQQEDSAVYLCASSPGNSYEQYFGPGTRLTVT.

The J gene is TRBJ1-1, the V gene TRBV18; no firm D call. The V gene's germline CDR1 is KGHSH and CDR2 LQKENI. This CDR3 contains 13 residues. V lost 3 bases, J lost 4 bases, and 9 bases lay in between. CDR3 sequence: CASSPSQSTEAFF. CDR3 coding DNA: TGTGCCAGCTCACCCTCACAGAGCACTGAAGCTTTCTTT.

The V gene is TRBV2, the J gene TRBJ2-7; no definite D call. The CDR3 runs 14 residues. Per the germline V gene, CDR1 is SNHLY and CDR2 is FYNNEI. Trimming shortened V by 1 base and J by 0 bases, and 7 bases separated the two germline ends. CDR3 sequence reads: CASSEGANSYEQYF. CDR3 nucleotide sequence: TGTGCCAGCAGTGAAGGAGCGAACTCCTACGAGCAGTACTTC.

This clone was counted a few times. V usage is TRBV2 and J usage is TRBJ1-5; D might be TRBD1 (5 bases). Germline lookup yields CDR1 SNHLY and CDR2 FYNNEI. Trimming pared 4 bases from V and 7 bases from J, leaving 14 bases between. CDR3 length: 14 residues. The CDR3 DNA is TGTGCCAGCAGTGGTCAGGGTTGGGGACAGCCCCAGCATTTT. This codes for CASSGQGWGQPQHF.

The chain couples TRBV6-5 to TRBJ1-4, with D maybe TRBD1 (6 bases). Looked up from germline, CDR1 is MNHEY and CDR2 is SVGAGI. The V gene lost 7 bases and the J gene lost 12 bases, with 18 bases spanning the gap. The CDR3 is made up of 13 amino acids. CDR3 protein: CASKGVLRGELFF. DNA of the CDR3: TGTGCCAGCAAGGGGGTCCTTCGGGGGGAACTGTTTTTT.